This T cell receptor beta chain was retrieved from a study of cytomegalovirus exposure and HLA in healthy donors. Overall study context: The study's early data release held 80 million to 95 million unique TCRs from HLA-typed donors.

This CDR3 spans 13 amino acids. The germline V gene has CDR1 GTSNPN and CDR2 SVGIG (reference sequence). The V and J ends lost 5 bases and 6 bases respectively, with 17 bases between them. 60 Vbeta and 13 Jbeta primers were used in PCR. Profiling relied on immunoSEQ multiplex PCR, and the TCRdb table lists in-frame clones only, not all of them. This sample has roughly 190,000 clones, with roughly four fifths found just once. This clonotype was obtained from a man aged 40-49 years in good health and CMV-seropositive. The chain uses TRBV30 and TRBJ2-7; possible D gene TRBD1, 6 bases. Sequencing was performed on PBMCs. This CDR3 is CAWADSPLVEQYF. In DNA form, the CDR3 reads TGTGCCTGGGCGGACAGTCCTTTAGTCGAGCAGTACTTC.